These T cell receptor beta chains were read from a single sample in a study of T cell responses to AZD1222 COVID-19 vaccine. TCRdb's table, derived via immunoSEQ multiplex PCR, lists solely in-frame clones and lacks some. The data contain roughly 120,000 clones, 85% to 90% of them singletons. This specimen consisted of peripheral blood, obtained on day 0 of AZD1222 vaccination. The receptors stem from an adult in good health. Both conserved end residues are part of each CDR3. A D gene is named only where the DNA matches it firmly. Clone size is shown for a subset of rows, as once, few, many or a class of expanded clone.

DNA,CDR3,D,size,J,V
TGTGCCAGTAGTAAGGGGGGGCGCACAGATACGCAGTATTTT,CASSKGGRTDTQYF,-,-,TRBJ2-3,TRBV19
TGTGCCAGCAGCTTACCAGGGAGCACAGATACGCAGTATTTT,CASSLPGSTDTQYF,-,-,TRBJ2-3,TRBV5-5
TGTGCCAGCTCACCACGGTCGGGGTTTTGGGAAGCTTTCTTT,CASSPRSGFWEAFF,-,-,TRBJ1-1,TRBV18
TGTGCCAGCAGCCCTCAGGGGGCTGAAGCTTTCTTT,CASSPQGAEAFF,TRBD1,-,TRBJ1-1,TRBV7-9
TGTGCCAGCTCCCAAACAGGGACAGGTACTGGAAACACCATATATTTT,CASSQTGTGTGNTIYF,TRBD1,-,TRBJ1-3,TRBV18
TGTGCCAGCTCTCCTACCTCGGGGAGTAACTATGGCTACACCTTC,CASSPTSGSNYGYTF,-,-,TRBJ1-2,TRBV18
TGTGCCAGTACCGTGACAGGGTCCTCCTACGAGCAGTACTTC,CASTVTGSSYEQYF,TRBD1,once,TRBJ2-7,TRBV19
TGCGCCAGCAGCTGGGACGGAGGGTCTGGGGAGCTGTTTTTT,CASSWDGGSGELFF,-,-,TRBJ2-2,TRBV5-1
TGTGCCAGTAGTATGCCCCCGAGCGTTTTTCGTGGCTACACCTTC,CASSMPPSVFRGYTF,-,-,TRBJ1-2,TRBV19
TGTGCCAGCAGCCTAGACAGGGGTGATGAGCAGTTCTTC,CASSLDRGDEQFF,TRBD1,-,TRBJ2-1,TRBV11-2
TGTGCCAGCCGGGAGAGCTCCTACAATGAGCAGTTCTTC,CASRESSYNEQFF,-,-,TRBJ2-1,TRBV18
TGCGCCAGCAGAGAGGCTGGGCGACCGCCCGGGATGGATACGCAGTATTTT,CASREAGRPPGMDTQYF,-,-,TRBJ2-3,TRBV10-2
TGTGCCAGCAGCTTAGCCGGGGGGTTTGGGCTGTATGAGCAGTTCTTC,CASSLAGGFGLYEQFF,TRBD2,-,TRBJ2-1,TRBV7-2
TGTGCCAGCTCCCTCCCATCCGGAAACACCATATATTTT,CASSLPSGNTIYF,-,-,TRBJ1-3,TRBV6-6
TGCGCCAGCAGCTTTCCGGGGCCCCAAGAGACCCAGTACTTC,CASSFPGPQETQYF,-,-,TRBJ2-5,TRBV5-1
TGTGCCAGCAGTGAAGCGGGGGGGCCCCTCTATGGCTACACCTTC,CASSEAGGPLYGYTF,-,few,TRBJ1-2,TRBV2
TGTGCCAGCAGTTTAATTGGGGCTACTGAAGCTTTCTTT,CASSLIGATEAFF,-,few,TRBJ1-1,TRBV28
TGTGCCAGCAGCCAAGGGACAGGTCAAGAGAGGGCCCAGTACTTC,CASSQGTGQERAQYF,TRBD1,-,TRBJ2-5,TRBV2
TGTGCCAGTAGTGTGAGCAGGGGGCGCTGGGACACTGAAGCTTTCTTT,CASSVSRGRWDTEAFF,TRBD1,-,TRBJ1-1,TRBV19